Listed below are T cell receptor beta chains from one sample, sequenced in a study of T cells in Graves' hyperthyroidism and ophthalmopathy. TCRdb redid the calling of the multiplex PCR reads with MiXCR, one entry per CDR3 protein. Among under 300,000 distinct CDR3 sequences listed, 20% to 25% were seen once. The material sequenced was blood. The receptors shown here come from a man between 40 and 49 years old with Graves' hyperthyroidism that later progressed to Graves' ophthalmopathy. Each CDR3 is given with its conserved first and last residue. D genes are given only for firm matches. The size of a clone is reported for some rows only, either as once, few or many, or as a class for expanded clones.

.	many	TRBV13	TRBJ1-2	CASSLGQAHYGYTF	TGTGCCAGCAGCTTAGGACAGGCGCACTATGGCTACACCTTC
.	.	TRBV6-2/TRBV6-3	TRBJ2-7	CASSYVKGRLLSYEQYF	TGTGCCAGCAGTTACGTGAAGGGCAGGCTTTTATCCTACGAGCAGTACTTC
.	many	TRBV6-2/TRBV6-3	TRBJ2-7	CASSPRRGGSYEQYF	TGTGCCAGCAGCCCCCGGAGAGGAGGATCCTACGAGCAGTACTTC
TRBD2	many	TRBV6-1	TRBJ2-7	CAGSGTSGYEQYF	TGTGCCGGCAGCGGGACTAGCGGCTACGAGCAGTACTTC
TRBD1	many	TRBV30	TRBJ2-7	CAWGTGGGYEQYF	TGTGCCTGGGGGACAGGGGGAGGCTACGAGCAGTACTTC
.	many	TRBV7-3	TRBJ2-3	CASSPAVWGDTDTQYF	TGTGCCAGCAGCCCCGCGGTTTGGGGGGACACAGATACGCAGTATTTT
.	.	TRBV28	TRBJ1-5	CASSFEGAGGQPQHF	TGTGCCAGCAGTTTCGAAGGGGCTGGAGGTCAGCCCCAGCATTTT
TRBD1	many	TRBV28	TRBJ1-5	CASSLLPGQINQPQHF	TGTGCCAGCAGTTTGTTACCGGGACAGATCAATCAGCCCCAGCATTTT
.	.	TRBV3-1	TRBJ2-5	CASSQDWGRAETQYF	TGTGCCAGCAGCCAAGATTGGGGGCGCGCAGAGACCCAGTACTTC
.	many	TRBV28	TRBJ2-5	CASSPNDRFETQYF	TGTGCCAGCAGTCCGAACGACAGGTTTGAGACCCAGTACTTC
TRBD1	.	TRBV6-2/TRBV6-3	TRBJ2-5	CASSDRGLGTQYF	TGTGCCAGCAGTGACAGGGGGCTAGGGACCCAGTACTTC
.	many	TRBV13	TRBJ2-7	CASSPTPLYEQYF	TGTGCCAGCAGCCCGACTCCACTCTACGAGCAGTACTTC
TRBD1	once	TRBV2	TRBJ2-5	CATRGFETQYF	TGTGCCACCAGGGGGTTTGAGACCCAGTACTTC
.	.	TRBV6-1	TRBJ1-1	CASKRAGATEAFF	TGTGCCAGCAAACGCGCAGGGGCCACTGAAGCTTTCTTT
.	many	TRBV4-2	TRBJ2-7	CASRGFYEQYF	TGTGCCAGCAGGGGTTTCTACGAGCAGTACTTC
.	many	TRBV24-1	TRBJ2-5	CATSEGFRNQETRYF	TGTGCCACCAGTGAGGGGTTCAGAAACCAAGAGACCCGGTACTTC
.	many	TRBV6-5	TRBJ2-5	CASSRGAQETQYF	TGTGCCAGCAGCCGCGGGGCCCAAGAGACCCAGTACTTC
TRBD1	.	TRBV6-1	TRBJ2-7	CASKGTGGFTYEQYF	TGTGCCAGCAAGGGGACAGGGGGTTTTACCTACGAGCAGTACTTC
.	many	TRBV20-1	TRBJ2-5	CSARFAQETQYF	TGCAGTGCCCGGTTTGCGCAAGAGACCCAGTACTTC
.	many	TRBV7-2	TRBJ1-1	CASSVTTEAFF	TGTGCCAGCAGCGTCACGACTGAAGCTTTCTTT
.	.	TRBV6-5	TRBJ1-5	CASRSPESSNQPQHF	TGTGCCAGCAGGTCACCCGAGAGTAGCAATCAGCCCCAGCATTTT
TRBD2	many	TRBV9	TRBJ2-5	CASSPEKGLAGGKETQYF	TGTGCCAGCAGCCCCGAAAAAGGACTAGCGGGAGGGAAAGAGACCCAGTACTTC
.	few	TRBV4-1	TRBJ2-7	CASSQSASHEQYF	TGCGCCAGCAGCCAAAGTGCCTCCCACGAGCAGTACTTC
TRBD1	many	TRBV6-5	TRBJ2-5	CASSTRDRGRETQYF	TGTGCCAGCAGTACAAGGGACAGGGGGCGAGAGACCCAGTACTTC
TRBD2	many	TRBV5-1	TRBJ2-7	CASSPKTSGSYERYF	TGCGCCAGCAGCCCCAAAACTAGCGGGAGCTACGAGCGGTACTTC
TRBD1	many	TRBV29-1	TRBJ2-7	CSAGTGEYEQYF	TGCAGCGCCGGGACAGGGGAATACGAGCAGTACTTC
TRBD1	many	TRBV19	TRBJ1-1	CASSKGQGGGEAFF	TGTGCCAGTAGTAAGGGACAGGGTGGCGGGGAAGCTTTCTTT
.	many	TRBV5-1	TRBJ1-5	CASSLDSGSNQPQHF	TGCGCCAGCAGCTTGGACTCCGGGAGCAATCAGCCCCAGCATTTT
.	.	TRBV6-5	TRBJ1-1	CASSSGGLSTEAFF	TGTGCCAGCAGTTCTGGGGGGCTGAGTACTGAAGCTTTCTTT
.	many	TRBV5-1	TRBJ1-2	CASSLGQRMAGYTF	TGCGCCAGCAGCTTGGGGCAGCGGATGGCTGGCTACACCTTC
TRBD1	many	TRBV29-1	TRBJ2-7	CSGGQTYEQYF	TGCAGCGGGGGACAGACCTACGAGCAGTACTTC
.	many	TRBV5-5	TRBJ1-1	CASSLGDGTEAFF	TGTGCCAGCAGCTTGGGGGATGGCACTGAAGCTTTCTTT
TRBD1	.	TRBV6-1	TRBJ2-7	CASSARGTGDYEQYF	TGTGCCAGCAGTGCCCGAGGGACAGGGGACTACGAGCAGTACTTC
TRBD1	many	TRBV18	TRBJ1-2	CASYDGTGVGYGYTF	TGTGCCAGCTATGACGGGACAGGGGTAGGCTATGGCTACACCTTC
TRBD2	many	TRBV15	TRBJ2-4	CATSSPISRLAGQRLAKNIQYF	TGTGCCACCAGCAGCCCCATTTCAAGACTAGCGGGACAACGGTTAGCCAAAAACATTCAGTACTTC
TRBD1	few	TRBV9	TRBJ1-2	CASSIEGTALGYTF	TGTGCCAGCAGCATAGAGGGGACAGCTCTTGGCTACACCTTC
.	many	TRBV7-8	TRBJ2-7	CASSAEPSHEQYF	TGTGCCAGTAGTGCGGAGCCGAGCCACGAGCAGTACTTC
TRBD1	.	TRBV30	TRBJ2-7	CAWTVGQGSYEQYF	TGTGCCTGGACTGTGGGACAGGGTTCCTACGAGCAGTACTTC
.	.	TRBV28	TRBJ2-7	CASTRGTTYEQYF	TGTGCCAGCACGAGGGGTACTACCTACGAGCAGTACTTC
TRBD1	many	TRBV11-2	TRBJ2-7	CASSVGPLTGQHF	TGTGCCAGCAGCGTAGGACCACTGACAGGGCAGCACTTC
.	many	TRBV7-7	TRBJ1-1	CASSVKEGTEAFF	TGTGCTAGCAGCGTAAAAGAGGGAACTGAAGCTTTCTTT
TRBD1	.	TRBV11-1	TRBJ1-1	CASSQTGTGLNTEAFF	TGTGCCAGCAGTCAAACCGGGACAGGGCTGAACACTGAAGCTTTCTTT
TRBD2	few	TRBV12-3/TRBV12-4	TRBJ2-2	CASSLIAGGRITGELFF	TGTGCCAGCAGTTTAATAGCGGGAGGGCGTATCACCGGGGAGCTGTTTTTT
TRBD2	many	TRBV27	TRBJ2-7	CASSLSTSSGGTYEQYF	TGTGCCAGCAGTTTATCGACGTCTAGCGGGGGGACTTACGAGCAGTACTTC
.	many	TRBV4-1	TRBJ2-7	CASSPVVYLLGEQYF	TGCGCCAGCAGCCCCGTAGTATATCTGTTGGGCGAGCAGTACTTC
.	many	TRBV7-9	TRBJ2-2	CASSLKGRTGELFF	TGTGCCAGCAGCTTGAAGGGACGCACCGGGGAGCTGTTTTTT
TRBD1	many	TRBV28	TRBJ1-1	CASSAGQGSTEAFF	TGTGCCAGCAGTGCCGGACAGGGGAGCACTGAAGCTTTCTTT
.	many	TRBV12-3/TRBV12-4	TRBJ1-6	CASLLGGLVSPLHF	TGTGCCAGCTTACTCGGAGGGCTAGTTTCACCCCTCCACTTT
.	many	TRBV11-3	TRBJ1-1	CASSLRSGTNIMNTEAFF	TGTGCCAGCAGCTTAAGGTCAGGGACAAATATTATGAACACTGAAGCTTTCTTT
.	.	TRBV6-2/TRBV6-3	TRBJ2-7	CASSSEGRRYEQYF	TGTGCCAGCAGTTCCGAGGGACGGCGTTACGAGCAGTACTTC
.	many	TRBV10-3	TRBJ1-2	CAISESRGYYGYTF	TGTGCCATCAGTGAGTCAAGAGGGTACTATGGCTACACCTTC
TRBD1	many	TRBV7-2	TRBJ2-7	CASSSQGVGYEQYF	TGTGCCAGCAGCTCGCAGGGGGTTGGGTACGAGCAGTACTTC
TRBD1	many	TRBV19	TRBJ1-5	CASTLTGDGNQPQHF	TGTGCCAGCACCTTGACAGGGGATGGCAATCAGCCCCAGCATTTT